Presented here are 28 T cell receptor beta chains from one specimen sequenced in a study of Ad26.COV2.S vaccination and SARS-CoV-2 variants. Treatment reported: roughly 19 received Ad26.COV2.S at low or high dose, single or two shots; about 5 received placebo; per-sample allocation not given. Sampling took place 63 days after the first vaccine or placebo injection. TCRdb's copy holds only in-frame clones and misses some; the assay was immunoSEQ multiplex PCR. Seen here are some 450,000 clones, 80% to 95% observed once, and the top ten hold around 4.5%. The source was peripheral blood, collected in a trial of Ad26.COV2.S vaccine versus placebo. These receptors originate from a person aged 18-65 years who received the Ad26.COV2.S COVID-19 vaccine or a placebo.

This chain joins TRBV2 and TRBJ2-1; 11 nucleotides line up with TRBD2. Germline-derived CDR1 and CDR2 are SNHLY and FYNNEI. J gave up 7 bases and V 4 bases, and 9 bases lay outside the gene matches. The CDR3 has 16 residues. CDR3 nucleotide sequence: TGTGCCAGCAGTGTCCAACTAGCGGGAGCCGGAAATGAGCAGTTCTTC. Translating it yields CASSVQLAGAGNEQFF.

The chain has TRBV28 and TRBJ1-4; D unclear. This CDR3 is built from 14 residues. The V gene lost 6 bases and the J gene lost 8 bases, with 16 bases spanning the gap. Germline V CDR1 and CDR2: MDHEN, SYDVKM. CDR3: CASSLYIVREKLFF. DNA for the CDR3: TGTGCCAGCAGCTTGTATATAGTACGAGAAAAACTGTTTTTT.

This clone was counted a single time. Germline and junction disagree at one end, which may indicate a read error. DNA of the CDR3: TGTGCCAGCAGTCTCCCAAACGAGCGGGAATTTCAAGGGACCCAGTACTTC. This codes for CASSLPNEREFQGTQYF. The rearrangement joins TRBV27 to TRBJ2-5; 7 nucleotides align to TRBD2. The CDR3 is 17 residues long. The germline V gene has CDR1 MNHEY and CDR2 SMNVEV (reference sequence).

The CDR3 loop is CASSQKQGTGELFF. The CDR3, as DNA: TGTGCCAGCAGCCAAAAACAGGGAACCGGGGAGCTGTTTTTT. The chain links TRBV16 to TRBJ2-2, with a possible D match to TRBD1 (6 bases). Germline V gene sequence: CDR1 KGHSY, CDR2 FQNENV. The CDR3 contains 14 residues. Trimming took off 2 bases at V and 5 bases at J, with 9 bases between the two ends. The entire variable domain, with the rest obtained from reference TRBV16 and TRBJ2-2, is as follows: GEEVAQTPKHLVRGEGQKAKLYCAPIKGHSYVFWYQQVLKNEFKFLISFQNENVFDETGMPKERFSAKCLPNSPCSLEIQATKLEDSAVYFCASSQKQGTGELFFGEGSRLTVL.

The CDR3 bases are TGTGCCAGCAGCCCTCTTCCAGGGTTACTAGAGGACTACGAGCAGTACTTC. Its translation is CASSPLPGLLEDYEQYF. J is TRBJ2-7 and V is TRBV3-1 (or the pseudogene TRBV3-2); D possibly matches TRBD1 or TRBD2 (5 bases each). The V gene lost 4 bases and the J gene lost 3 bases, with 22 bases spanning the gap. Germline-derived CDR1 and CDR2 are LGHDT and YNNKEL (reference sequence). This CDR3 comprises 17 residues.

The chain is built from TRBV27 and TRBJ1-2; 7 nucleotides align to TRBD1. Germline CDR1 and CDR2: MNHEY and SMNVEV (reference sequence). The CDR3 is made up of 12 amino acids. Unmatched junction bases numbered 6, after V lost 6 bases and J lost 8 bases. The CDR3 DNA reads as TGTGCCAGCAGCTCGACAGGGCTAGGCTACACCTTC. It codes for CASSSTGLGYTF.

The chain joins TRBV6-5 to TRBJ2-1; 8 bases line up with TRBD1. Germline assignment: CDR1 MNHEY and CDR2 SVGAGI. The trim removed 7 bases at V and 4 bases at J, leaving 3 bases unmatched. The CDR3 spans 13 residues. In DNA, the CDR3 is TGTGCCAGCACCAGGGGGCAATACAATGAGCAGTTCTTC. It is translated as CASTRGQYNEQFF.

The chain links TRBV5-3 to TRBJ1-1; D not certain. TRBV5-3 is an open reading frame, and its role is uncertain. Trimming pared 0 bases from V and 0 bases from J, leaving 18 bases between. The CDR3 length is 18 residues. CDR3 DNA: TGTGCCAGAAGCTTGGAAAGGCAGGCTGGGGTTATGAACACTGAAGCTTTCTTT. Translating it yields CARSLERQAGVMNTEAFF.

The chain recombines TRBV24-1 with TRBJ2-5; 9 bases are a match to TRBD1. The CDR3 runs 14 residues. Germline V gene data show CDR1 as KGHDR and CDR2 as SFDVKD. Trimming at V came to 4 bases and at J to 5 bases, leaving 4 bases not matched to a gene. CDR3 region: CATSEQGAGETQYF. The CDR3 DNA sequence: TGTGCCACCAGTGAACAGGGGGCGGGGGAGACCCAGTACTTC.

The chain joins TRBV6-5 to TRBJ2-5, with a tentative D call TRBD2 (5 bases). Trimming cost V 6 bases and J 0 bases, with 8 bases left between them. This CDR3 has 13 amino acids. CDR1 and CDR2 (germline): MNHEY, SVGAGI. This chain's CDR3 is CASSNGNQETQYF. The CDR3 DNA reads as TGTGCCAGCAGCAACGGGAACCAAGAGACCCAGTACTTC.

Here the CDR3 DNA reads TGTGCCAGCAGGGAATGGAGCGGGAGGGGAGTTAATGAGCAGTTCTTC. Translation gives CASREWSGRGVNEQFF. The chain couples TRBV14 to TRBJ2-1, with 10 bases identical to TRBD2. Germline values: CDR1 SGHDN, CDR2 FVKESK. The J segment lost 7 bases and the V segment lost 6 bases, leaving 12 bases of the junction unmatched. The CDR3 length is 16 residues.

The chain recombines TRBV19 with TRBJ2-7; no definite D call. This CDR3 is built from 13 residues. CDR1 LNHDA and CDR2 SQIVND come from the germline V gene (reference sequence). V gave up 8 bases and J gave up 2 bases, with 13 bases separating them. The CDR3 region has the DNA TGTGCCAGTGGCTCCCGGGTCACCTACGAGCAGTACTTC. This encodes CASGSRVTYEQYF. The whole variable domain, filled in from reference TRBV19 and TRBJ2-7, reads DGGITQSPKYLFRKEGQNVTLSCEQNLNHDAMYWYRQDPGQGLRLIYYSQIVNDFQKGDIAEGYSVSREKKESFPLTVTSAQKNPTAFYLCASGSRVTYEQYFGPGTRLTVT.

The J gene is TRBJ2-7, the V gene TRBV24-1; possibly TRBD1 for D (6 bases). The CDR3 spans 15 residues. Between the trimmed V and J ends, which lost 4 bases and 3 bases, there was a span of 15 bases. Germline lookup yields CDR1 KGHDR and CDR2 SFDVKD. Here the CDR3 reads CATSDPRDTYYEQYF. The CDR3 DNA is TGTGCCACCAGTGACCCTCGGGACACATACTACGAGCAGTACTTC.

The gene calls are TRBV13 and TRBJ2-7; D might be TRBD1 (6 bases). This CDR3 has 16 amino acids. Germline CDR1 is PRHDT and CDR2 is FYEKMQ (reference sequence). The V and J ends lost 0 bases and 0 bases respectively, with 12 bases between them. In nucleotides, the CDR3 is TGTGCCAGCAGCTTAGGGCCAGGGGCAAGCTCCTACGAGCAGTACTTC. Residues: CASSLGPGASSYEQYF.

The chain employs TRBV9 and TRBJ2-7, with a weak D call TRBD1 (5 bases). The germline gives CDR1 SGDLS, CDR2 YYNGEE. Trimming left V 0 bases short and J 3 bases short, with 13 bases between. The CDR3 totals 15 residues. The CDR3 DNA reads TGTGCCAGCAGCGTAGATCCCCAGGGTCGCTACGAGCAGTACTTC. This codes for CASSVDPQGRYEQYF.

This sequence joins TRBV15 and TRBJ1-1; D remains ambiguous. Germline assignment: CDR1 LNHNV and CDR2 YYDKDF (reference sequence). V was cut by 6 bases and J by 0 bases, with 8 bases left in between. This CDR3 spans 13 amino acids. The CDR3 loop reads CATSSGLNTEAFF. CDR3 sequence (DNA): TGTGCCACCAGTTCTGGCTTGAACACTGAAGCTTTCTTT.

This clone was seen a single time. The rearrangement uses TRBV7-9 and TRBJ1-4; TRBD1 matches at 8 bases. This CDR3 is 19 amino acids long. Trimming at V came to 1 base and at J to 1 base, leaving 11 bases not matched to a gene. Germline CDR1 reads SEHNR; CDR2 reads FQNEAQ (reference sequence). The CDR3 reads CASSLGGPRGLETNEKLFF. The CDR3 DNA reads as TGTGCCAGCAGCTTAGGGGGCCCCAGGGGGCTTGAAACTAATGAAAAACTGTTTTTT.

V gene TRBV27 combines with J gene TRBJ2-2; TRBD2 matches at 12 bases. With V trimmed by 7 bases and J by 1 base, 4 bases remained unmatched. Germline V gives CDR1 MNHEY, CDR2 SMNVEV (reference sequence). The CDR3 is 16 amino acids. The CDR3 DNA is TGTGCCAGCAAGGGACTAGCGGGTATGAACACCGGGGAGCTGTTTTTT. Protein sequence: CASKGLAGMNTGELFF.

Only a few counts were recorded for this clone. V gene TRBV5-8 combines with J gene TRBJ1-5; TRBD1 aligns across 8 bases. Germline V gives CDR1 SGHTS, CDR2 YDEGEE. The CDR3 totals 16 residues. The V gene end was trimmed by 2 bases and the J gene end by 0 bases; junction bases not matched to a gene: 4. The CDR3: CASSFLTGDSNQPQHF. CDR3 nucleotide sequence: TGTGCCAGCAGCTTCTTGACAGGGGATAGCAATCAGCCCCAGCATTTT.

The rearrangement links TRBV5-1 to TRBJ2-7; 8 bases line up with TRBD1. This CDR3 comprises 14 residues. Trimming removed 1 base from V and 3 bases from J; junction bases left unmatched: 3. From germline, CDR1 is SGHRS and CDR2 YFSETQ. The DNA of the CDR3 is TGCGCCAGCAGCTTGACAGGGGGAATCTACGAGCAGTACTTC. Residues: CASSLTGGIYEQYF.

The chain carries TRBV7-9 and TRBJ2-5, with 8 positions matching TRBD1. In germline, CDR1 is SEHNR, CDR2 FQNEAQ (reference sequence). Unmatched junction bases numbered 7, after V lost 3 bases and J lost 7 bases. The CDR3 has 14 amino acids. CDR3 loop: CASSFSQGVGTQYF. CDR3 DNA sequence: TGTGCCAGCAGCTTTTCACAGGGGGTAGGGACCCAGTACTTC.

Comments on this clone: Other DNA sequences in this specimen translate into the identical CDR3. The V and J genes are TRBV5-4 and TRBJ2-5; 9 bases agree with TRBD2. This CDR3 region has 15 residues. The J segment lost 2 bases and the V segment lost 4 bases, leaving 6 bases of the junction unmatched. CDR1 SGHNT and CDR2 YYREEE come from the germline V gene (reference sequence). DNA for the CDR3: TGTGCCAGCAGCCCGACTAGCGGCAGTCAAGAGACCCAGTACTTC. Its protein is CASSPTSGSQETQYF.

This rearrangement joins TRBV18 to TRBJ2-7; D gene uncertain. Germline V gene lookup returns CDR1 KGHSH and CDR2 LQKENI. Trimming pared 3 bases from V and 3 bases from J, leaving 9 bases between. This CDR3 spans 13 amino acids. The CDR3 region has the DNA TGTGCCAGCTCACCCCAAGGCAGCTACGAGCAGTACTTC. Encoded protein: CASSPQGSYEQYF.

V and J are TRBV7-9 and TRBJ2-7; unclear D gene. The CDR3 length is 12 residues. V dropped 1 base and J dropped 9 bases, with 10 bases sitting between them. Germline CDR1 SEHNR, CDR2 FQNEAQ (reference sequence). In DNA, the CDR3 is TGTGCCAGCAGCTTAGACGACCCCGTGCAGTACTTC. This translates into CASSLDDPVQYF.

The rearrangement uses TRBV28 and TRBJ2-7, with 8 bases that match TRBD2. V lost 4 bases and J lost 5; bases outside the gene matches: 10. The germline V gene has CDR1 MDHEN and CDR2 SYDVKM. The CDR3 covers 15 residues. The CDR3 sequence: CASSSTGTRRDEQYF. The DNA for the CDR3 is TGTGCCAGCAGTTCCACCGGGACTAGGAGGGACGAGCAGTACTTC.

This chain uses TRBV28 with TRBJ2-2; no clear D. V lost 3 bases and J lost 1, with 9 bases in between. Germline V gene data show CDR1 as MDHEN and CDR2 as SYDVKM. The CDR3 runs 15 residues. The DNA of the CDR3 is TGTGCCAGCAGTTTTCGGCCCTGGAACACCGGGGAGCTGTTTTTT. It translates to CASSFRPWNTGELFF.

A single count supports this clone. This chain joins TRBV24-1 and TRBJ1-5, with D possibly being TRBD1 (6 bases). V lost 3 bases and J lost 5, with 10 bases in between. Germline V gene lookup returns CDR1 KGHDR and CDR2 SFDVKD. This CDR3 contains 14 residues. CDR3 sequence reads: CATSDAGVHQPQHF. The CDR3, as DNA: TGTGCCACCAGTGATGCAGGGGTCCATCAGCCCCAGCATTTT.

The chain couples TRBV7-9 to TRBJ2-1; D unclear. This CDR3 contains 12 residues. From germline, CDR1 is SEHNR and CDR2 FQNEAQ (reference sequence). Trimming removed 0 bases from V and 9 bases from J, with 6 bases in between. The CDR3 coding sequence is TGTGCCAGCAGCTTAGCGTCCCGTGAGCAGTTCTTC. Its protein is CASSLASREQFF.